This T cell receptor (beta chain) was documented in a study of control samples from healthy donors and cancer patients. The CDR3 is 13 residues long. V dropped 4 bases and J dropped 5 bases, with 13 bases sitting between them. In germline, CDR1 is SGDLS, CDR2 YYNGEE. Only one count was recorded for this clone. The method was immunoSEQ multiplex PCR; TCRdb's version includes in-frame clones alone and lacks a portion of them. Of 98,000 or so clones in the sample, 88% were seen once. V usage is TRBV9 and J usage is TRBJ2-7; D is ambiguous. The TCR originated in a woman aged 70-85 years in good health. Sequenced sample: blood. CDR3 sequence reads: CASSSPGWDEQYF. The CDR3, as DNA: TGTGCCAGCAGCTCCCCGGGCTGGGACGAGCAGTACTTC.